These 32 T cell receptor beta chains came from one sample sequenced in a study of T cells after yellow fever vaccination. TCRdb processed the 5' RACE reads anew with MiXCR; each CDR3 protein has one entry. The sample includes about 96,000 distinct CDR3 sequences, roughly 10% of them seen just once. The sequences come from CD8+ T cells not binding an NS4B(214-222) dextramer, sorted from PBMCs, collected around 15 days after the first yellow fever vaccination. These receptors all come from a man between 18 and 29 years old who received the YFV17D yellow fever vaccine.

This chain connects TRBV4-1 to TRBJ2-1; 9 nucleotides line up with TRBD2. The CDR3 length is 15 residues. Germline lookup yields CDR1 MGHRA and CDR2 YSYEKL. The trim removed 0 bases at V and 8 bases at J, leaving 5 bases unmatched. In nucleotides, the CDR3 is TGCGCCAGCAGCCAAGATCGTCTAGCGGGGTATGAGCAGTTCTTC. Protein: CASSQDRLAGYEQFF.

This clonotype has a count of ten or more. The V and J genes are TRBV7-9 and TRBJ1-5; no clear D gene. The V gene lost 8 bases and the J gene lost 3 bases, with 8 bases spanning the gap. CDR3 length: 12 amino acids. Germline CDR1 is SEHNR and CDR2 is FQNEAQ (reference sequence). The CDR3 sequence is CASQLSNQPQHF. CDR3 in DNA: TGTGCCAGCCAGTTATCCAATCAGCCCCAGCATTTT.

The chain carries TRBV6-2 or TRBV6-3 and TRBJ2-7, with D perhaps assigned TRBD1 or TRBD2 (5 bases each). The CDR3 extends over 16 amino acids. Germline CDR1 and CDR2: MNHEY and SVGEGT. Between the trimmed V and J ends, which lost 6 bases and 3 bases, there was a span of 21 bases. The CDR3 is CASSEPGPFNGYEQYV. The DNA for the CDR3 is TGTGCCAGCAGCGAACCGGGACCCTTCAACGGCTACGAGCAGTACGTC.

CDR3 region: CASSRTGDYEQYF. In nucleotides, the CDR3 is TGTGCCAGCTCAAGGACAGGGGACTACGAGCAGTACTTC. The chain joins TRBV18 to TRBJ2-7; 9 positions match TRBD1. The junction had 2 bases not matched to a gene; V was cut back by 5 bases and J by 3 bases. In germline, CDR1 is KGHSH, CDR2 LQKENI. This CDR3 region has 13 residues.

This clonotype was seen ten or more times. This chain uses TRBV6-2 or TRBV6-3 with TRBJ2-7; D is undetermined. Germline V lookup: CDR1 MNHEY, CDR2 SVGEGT. This CDR3 has 16 amino acids. Trimming left V 2 bases short and J 0 bases short, with 14 bases between. The CDR3 region is CASSYAGGYSSYEQYF. The CDR3 nucleotides read TGTGCCAGCAGTTACGCTGGCGGATACAGCTCCTACGAGCAGTACTTC.

The rearrangement uses TRBV11-2 and TRBJ2-5; D gene ambiguous. CDR3 length equals 12 residues. V was cut by 2 bases and J by 3 bases, with 4 bases left in between. Germline V lookup: CDR1 SGHAT, CDR2 FQNNGV. This CDR3 is CASSLLEETQYF. CDR3 DNA: TGTGCCAGCAGCTTATTGGAAGAGACCCAGTACTTC. Complete variable domain (other parts from reference TRBV11-2 and TRBJ2-5): EAGVAQSPRYKIIEKRQSVAFWCNPISGHATLYWYQQILGQGPKLLIQFQNNGVVDDSQLPKDRFSAERLKGVDSTLKIQPAKLEDSAVYLCASSLLEETQYFGPGTRLLVL.

Many counts were recorded for this clonotype. The chain employs TRBV29-1 and TRBJ2-3; tentatively, D is TRBD2 (6 bases). The CDR3 is made up of 11 amino acids. Germline loops: CDR1 SQVTM, CDR2 ANQGSEA. The CDR3 bases are TGCGCGGGACTCGGGACAGATACGCAGTATTTT. Protein product: CAGLGTDTQYF.

This clonotype was detected only a few times. The chain joins TRBV4-3 to TRBJ2-1, with 8 bases aligning to TRBD2. From germline, CDR1 is LGHNA and CDR2 YSLEER. The CDR3 extends over 16 amino acids. J lost 2 bases, V lost 0 bases, and 3 bases had no gene match. CDR3: CASSQDDGGAYNEQFF. The CDR3 DNA sequence: TGCGCCAGCAGCCAAGATGACGGGGGGGCCTACAATGAGCAGTTCTTC.

A few counts support this clonotype. The chain has TRBV14 and TRBJ1-1; D ambiguous. Germline V CDR1 and CDR2: SGHDN, FVKESK. V was trimmed by 0 bases and J by 11 bases, leaving 7 bases between them. The CDR3 sequence is 11 residues long. CDR3 sequence (DNA): TGTGCCAGCAGCCAAGATGGAGAGGCTTTCTTT. Its protein product is CASSQDGEAFF.

This chain joins TRBV5-4 and TRBJ2-5; possible D gene TRBD2, 6 bases. In germline, CDR1 is SGHNT, CDR2 YYREEE (reference sequence). With 4 bases removed from V and 5 bases from J, the gap between germline ends came to 15 bases. The CDR3 runs 14 residues. The CDR3 sequence: CASSHSFGGETQYF. The DNA of the CDR3 is TGTGCCAGCAGCCACTCCTTCGGAGGGGAGACCCAGTACTTC.

This clonotype occurred a few times. This chain links TRBV20-1 with TRBJ2-5; 11 bases map to TRBD1. V shed 3 bases, J shed 5 bases, and the junction held 14 bases outside the gene matches. Per germline, CDR1 DFQATT and CDR2 SNEGSKA (reference sequence). The CDR3 totals 17 residues. CDR3 sequence (DNA): TGCAGTGCTAGTAATCACTTCGGGACAGGGGGTCTGGAGACCCAGTACTTC. Translation gives CSASNHFGTGGLETQYF.

The chain is built from TRBV2 and TRBJ2-1; 11 bases agree with TRBD2. V shed 2 bases, J shed 1 base, and the junction held 4 bases outside the gene matches. The length of the CDR3 is 17 residues. The germline V gene has CDR1 SNHLY and CDR2 FYNNEI. The CDR3 loop reads CASSERLAGGSYNEQFF. For the CDR3, the DNA is TGTGCCAGCAGTGAACGGCTAGCGGGGGGTTCCTACAATGAGCAGTTCTTC. Drawing the rest from reference TRBV2 and TRBJ2-1, the complete variable domain is EPEVTQTPSHQVTQMGQEVILRCVPISNHLYFYWYRQILGQKVEFLVSFYNNEISEKSEIFDDQFSVERPDGSNFTLKIRSTKLEDSAMYFCASSERLAGGSYNEQFFGPGTRLTVL.

In its sample, this clonotype was seen many times. The V gene is TRBV27, the J gene TRBJ1-1; D gene uncertain. Per the germline V gene, CDR1 is MNHEY and CDR2 is SMNVEV (reference sequence). V lost 3 bases and J lost 5, with 10 bases in between. CDR3 length: 13 amino acids. Written as DNA, the CDR3 is TGTGCCAGCAGTTTTGTAGGAGGGACTGAAGCTTTCTTT. This encodes CASSFVGGTEAFF.

This clonotype is deemed medium-sized. V is TRBV3-1 and J is TRBJ2-2; D remains ambiguous. Trimming cost V 1 base and J 2 bases, with 14 bases left between them. This CDR3 spans 17 amino acids. Germline assignment: CDR1 LGHDT and CDR2 YNNKEL (reference sequence). The CDR3 loop reads CASSQVLVGPNTGELFF. The CDR3 DNA sequence: TGTGCCAGCAGCCAAGTATTGGTCGGGCCAAACACCGGGGAGCTGTTTTTT.

The chain combines TRBV7-2 with TRBJ1-2; D may be TRBD1 (6 bases). This CDR3 contains 15 residues. Deletions cut 3 bases from V and 8 bases from J, with 19 bases between. In germline, CDR1 is SGHTA, CDR2 FQGNSA. CDR3 loop: CASSFPGDKLLGYTF. CDR3 nucleotide sequence: TGTGCCAGCAGCTTTCCCGGGGACAAGTTGCTCGGCTACACCTTC. Full variable domain (outside the CDR3, taken from reference TRBV7-2 and TRBJ1-2): GAGVSQSPSNKVTEKGKDVELRCDPISGHTALYWYRQSLGQGLEFLIYFQGNSAPDKSGLPSDRFSAERTGGSVSTLTIQRTQQEDSAVYLCASSFPGDKLLGYTFGSGTRLTVV.

The genes are TRBV27 and TRBJ1-1; maybe TRBD1 (5 bases). The CDR3 loop spans 14 amino acids. V was clipped by 7 bases and J by 4 bases, with 16 bases between them. Germline-derived CDR1 and CDR2 are MNHEY and SMNVEV (reference sequence). The CDR3 loop is CASNSGTGGTEAFF. CDR3 DNA: TGTGCCAGCAATTCCGGGACGGGGGGCACTGAAGCTTTCTTT.

The table lists this clonotype with a few counts. CDR3 DNA: TGTGCCAGCAGCTTACGAGGGGGGGGACTATACAATGAGCAGTTCTTC. Protein: CASSLRGGGLYNEQFF. The gene calls are TRBV11-3 and TRBJ2-1; D is possibly TRBD2 (7 bases). Germline CDR1 SGHNT, CDR2 YENEEA. V was pared by 2 bases and J by 4 bases, with 15 bases between. This CDR3 is 16 amino acids long. Full variable domain (rest looked up from reference TRBV11-3 and TRBJ2-1): EAGVVQSPRYKIIEKKQPVAFWCNPISGHNTLYWYLQNLGQGPELLIRYENEEAVDDSQLPKDRFSAERLKGVDSTLKIQPAELGDSAVYLCASSLRGGGLYNEQFFGPGTRLTVL.

The chain links TRBV10-3 to TRBJ2-1; 9 bases map to TRBD2. The CDR3 has 15 residues. Unmatched junction bases numbered 3, after V lost 0 bases and J lost 6 bases. Germline values: CDR1 ENHRY, CDR2 SYGVKD. The CDR3 region has the DNA TGTGCCATCAGTGAGTCGGAGACTAGCGGCAATGAGCAGTTCTTC. Its protein product is CAISESETSGNEQFF.

Only a few counts were recorded for this clonotype. The gene calls are TRBV7-2 and TRBJ1-4; TRBD1 might be the D (5 bases). This CDR3 has 16 amino acids. CDR1 and CDR2 from the germline V gene are SGHTA and FQGNSA. The V end was cut by 7 bases, the J end by 2 bases, with 17 bases between. The CDR3 loop reads CASTPWGGSTNEKLFF. CDR3 in DNA: TGTGCCAGCACCCCGTGGGGGGGATCCACTAATGAAAAACTGTTTTTT.

In its sample, this clonotype was seen once. This rearrangement joins TRBV20-1 to TRBJ2-2, with D tentatively TRBD1 (5 bases). The CDR3 extends over 14 amino acids. Between the trimmed V and J ends, which lost 6 bases and 0 bases, there was a span of 11 bases. Germline CDR1 DFQATT, CDR2 SNEGSKA (reference sequence). The CDR3 coding sequence is TGCAGTGCCACCTCGACAGCGAACACCGGGGAGCTGTTTTTT. It encodes CSATSTANTGELFF.

This clonotype appeared a few times. The chain is built from TRBV12-3 or TRBV12-4 and TRBJ1-2, with D uncertain. CDR3 length: 11 amino acids. The V gene lost 4 bases and the J gene lost 5 bases, with 5 bases spanning the gap. CDR3 sequence reads: CASSSEYGYTF. The CDR3 coding sequence is TGTGCCAGCAGTTCGGAGTATGGCTACACCTTC.

The sample holds a few counts of this clonotype. The V gene is TRBV4-1, the J gene TRBJ2-1; a possible D gene is TRBD2 (6 bases). Germline lookup yields CDR1 MGHRA and CDR2 YSYEKL. Trimming shortened V by 2 bases and J by 6 bases, and 20 bases separated the two germline ends. This CDR3 region has 17 residues. Written as DNA, the CDR3 is TGCGCCAGCAGCCAAACCCCCGGGCGGGGAAAAATCAATGAGCAGTTCTTC. Amino acid sequence: CASSQTPGRGKINEQFF.

This clonotype was seen just once. Being one base from a much bigger clone, this may be a read error. The chain carries TRBV29-1 and TRBJ2-3, with no clear D. The CDR3 is 14 residues long. Per germline, CDR1 SQVTM and CDR2 ANQGSEA. The CDR3 sequence: CSVDKPESTDTRYF. CDR3 bases: TGCAGCGTTGATAAGCCGGAAAGCACAGATACGCGGTATTTT.

This clonotype was counted ten times or more. V gene TRBV7-9 combines with J gene TRBJ2-1, with 12 positions matching TRBD2. Unmatched junction bases numbered 4, after V lost 4 bases and J lost 0 bases. Per germline, CDR1 SEHNR and CDR2 FQNEAQ (reference sequence). CDR3 length: 17 residues. The CDR3 region is CASSSGLAGLSYNEQFF. The CDR3 nucleotides are TGTGCCAGCAGCTCCGGACTAGCGGGGCTCTCCTACAATGAGCAGTTCTTC.

This clonotype was observed at least ten times. The chain carries TRBV29-1 and TRBJ2-5, with a weak D call TRBD2 (6 bases). The CDR3 contains 14 residues. The V end lost 3 bases, the J end lost 2 bases, and 13 bases lay between the germline ends. The germline gives CDR1 SQVTM, CDR2 ANQGSEA. This chain's CDR3 is CSVEKVAEQETQYF. CDR3 bases: TGCAGCGTTGAGAAGGTAGCGGAACAAGAGACCCAGTACTTC.

This clonotype showed up just a few times. This rearrangement joins TRBV15 to TRBJ2-3; D gene unclear. CDR3 length: 16 residues. Germline CDR1 reads LNHNV; CDR2 reads YYDKDF (reference sequence). V was cut by 0 bases and J by 2 bases, with 12 bases left in between. CDR3 sequence reads: CATSRDRQLFTDTQYF. The DNA of the CDR3 is TGTGCCACCAGCAGAGATCGGCAGCTTTTCACAGATACGCAGTATTTT.

This chain's CDR3 is CASSLLGRGYGYTF. DNA of the CDR3: TGTGCCAGCAGTTTATTGGGTCGCGGCTATGGCTACACCTTC. The rearrangement links TRBV27 to TRBJ1-2; no clear D gene. Trimming stripped 1 base from V and 4 bases from J, with 10 bases between. The CDR3 extends over 14 amino acids. CDR1 is MNHEY and CDR2 is SMNVEV in the germline V gene (reference sequence).

A few counts support this clonotype. V is TRBV3-1 and J is TRBJ2-5, with 12 bases aligning to TRBD2. The CDR3 length is 16 residues. Germline V gene lookup returns CDR1 LGHDT and CDR2 YNNKEL (reference sequence). The V and J ends lost 6 bases and 5 bases, in that order; junction bases with no gene match: 10. In DNA form, the CDR3 reads TGTGCCAGCAGTCTCCGACTAGCGGGGGATTCGGAGACCCAGTACTTC. Translating it yields CASSLRLAGDSETQYF.

This sequence joins TRBV27 and TRBJ2-1; D assignment may be TRBD1 or TRBD2 (5 bases each). CDR3 length equals 15 residues. Germline V gene lookup returns CDR1 MNHEY and CDR2 SMNVEV (reference sequence). V lost 6 bases and J lost 6, with 18 bases in between. The CDR3 is CASSSFRDLRNEQFF. CDR3 nucleotides: TGTGCCAGCAGCTCGTTCCGGGACCTTCGCAATGAGCAGTTCTTC.

This clonotype was picked up a small number of times. V and J are TRBV7-9 and TRBJ1-4; D gene ambiguous. The CDR3 covers 17 residues. The V gene lost 3 bases and the J gene lost 8 bases, with 22 bases spanning the gap. Germline CDR1 and CDR2: SEHNR and FQNEAQ (reference sequence). This CDR3 is CASSFPIELQNREKLFF. CDR3 nucleotide sequence: TGTGCCAGCAGCTTCCCCATTGAATTACAAAATAGGGAAAAACTGTTTTTT.

This chain joins TRBV20-1 and TRBJ1-5, with D possibly being TRBD1 (5 bases). CDR3 size: 13 residues. The germline V gene encodes CDR1 DFQATT and CDR2 SNEGSKA (reference sequence). V lost 3 bases to trimming and J lost 5 bases, with 11 bases between them. The CDR3 bases are TGCAGTGCTAGGGGGGGGATTTATCAGCCCCAGCATTTT. Its translation is CSARGGIYQPQHF.

The CDR3 DNA reads as TGTGCCAGCAGCATACAGAATACCTACGAGCAGTACTTC. Its translation: CASSIQNTYEQYF. The rearrangement uses TRBV7-9 and TRBJ2-7; no clear D. CDR3 length: 13 residues. Trimming removed 5 bases at V and 2 bases at J, with 10 bases between. Germline values: CDR1 SEHNR, CDR2 FQNEAQ (reference sequence).